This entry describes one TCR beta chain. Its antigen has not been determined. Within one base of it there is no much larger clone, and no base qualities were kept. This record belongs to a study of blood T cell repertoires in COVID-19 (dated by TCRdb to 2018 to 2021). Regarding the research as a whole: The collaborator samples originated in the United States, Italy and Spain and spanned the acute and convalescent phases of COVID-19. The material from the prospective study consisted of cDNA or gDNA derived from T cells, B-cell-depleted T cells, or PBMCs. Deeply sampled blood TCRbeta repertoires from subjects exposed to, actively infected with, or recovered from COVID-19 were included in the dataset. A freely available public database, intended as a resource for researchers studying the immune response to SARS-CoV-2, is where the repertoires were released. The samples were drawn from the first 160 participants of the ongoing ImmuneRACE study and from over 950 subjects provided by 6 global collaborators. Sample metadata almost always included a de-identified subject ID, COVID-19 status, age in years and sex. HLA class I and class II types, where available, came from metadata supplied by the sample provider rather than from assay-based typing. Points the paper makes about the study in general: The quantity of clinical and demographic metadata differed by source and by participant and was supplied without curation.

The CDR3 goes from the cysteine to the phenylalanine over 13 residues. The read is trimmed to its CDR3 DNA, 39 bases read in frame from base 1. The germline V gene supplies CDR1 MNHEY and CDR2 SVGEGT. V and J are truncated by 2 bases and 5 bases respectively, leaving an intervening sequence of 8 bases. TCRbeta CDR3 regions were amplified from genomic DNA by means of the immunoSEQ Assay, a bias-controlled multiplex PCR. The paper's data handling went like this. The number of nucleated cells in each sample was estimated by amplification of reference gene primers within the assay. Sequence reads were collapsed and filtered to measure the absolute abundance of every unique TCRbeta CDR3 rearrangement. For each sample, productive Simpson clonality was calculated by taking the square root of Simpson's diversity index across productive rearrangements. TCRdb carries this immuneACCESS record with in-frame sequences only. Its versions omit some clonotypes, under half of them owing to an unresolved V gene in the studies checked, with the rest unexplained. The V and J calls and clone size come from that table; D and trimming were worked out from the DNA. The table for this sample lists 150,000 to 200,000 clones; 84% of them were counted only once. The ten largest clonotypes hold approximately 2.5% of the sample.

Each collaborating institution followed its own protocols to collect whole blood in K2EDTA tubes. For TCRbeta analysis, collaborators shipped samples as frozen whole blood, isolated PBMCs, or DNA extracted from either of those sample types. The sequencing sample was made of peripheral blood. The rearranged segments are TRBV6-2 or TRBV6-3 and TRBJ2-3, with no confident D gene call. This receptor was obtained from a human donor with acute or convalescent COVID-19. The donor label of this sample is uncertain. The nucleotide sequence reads TGTGCCAGCAGTTACATGTTCGTAGATACGCAGTATTTT. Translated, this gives CASSYMFVDTQYF.